A single TCR beta chain is shown here with its context. Its cognate antigen is unknown. This specimen comes from a study of blood T cells in healthy people across ages. Study-level findings and limits: TCR beta diversity tracked closely with naive T cell percentage.

CDR3 length: 20 residues. V lost 5 bases to trimming and J lost 1 base; unmatched junction nucleotides: 19. Per germline, CDR1 LNHNV and CDR2 YYDKDF (reference sequence). At least 6.5 million PBMCs were isolated per sample. Combining a sample-barcoded 5' primer with a J-beta primer mix, a second PCR ran for 7 to 11 cycles. Using its own MiXCR run on the 5' RACE reads, TCRdb lists one record per CDR3 protein. The repertoire holds some 920,000 distinct CDR3 sequences, with roughly half as singletons. The V and J genes are TRBV15 and TRBJ2-2; TRBD2 matches at 7 bases. Sequencing input: blood. This TCR was sampled from an older woman in good health. This CDR3 reads CATSVRRFDGRPRNTGELFF. CDR3 nucleotides: TGTGCCACCAGCGTCCGCAGGTTTGACGGGAGGCCCAGGAACACCGGGGAGCTGTTTTTT.